The sequence of this T cell receptor (beta chain) was determined in a study of cytomegalovirus exposure and HLA in healthy donors. General study points: Reports indicated that the classifier achieved high specificity and sensitivity in diagnosing cytomegalovirus status. Rarity held for most TCR sequences, but there were some public TCRs that occurred in many donors. The tendency of first-cohort TCR clusters to co-occur in the approximately 110 validation repertoires was the finding of a later analysis.

Remarks on this clone: Its specificity is not known.

Clones were read by immunoSEQ multiplex PCR, and TCRdb kept only the in-frame ones, dropping some. The sample has about 56,000 clones, just over 90% seen once. Separate from the approximately 670-subject first cohort, the approximately 120-subject validation cohort was the one that the donors belonged to. The source material was PBMCs. The receptor comes from a man aged 18 to 29 in good health and CMV-seronegative.

DNA of the CDR3: TGTGCCAGCTCGGGTTCCGTCGCCTCCTACGAGCAGTACTTC. Translated: CASSGSVASYEQYF. This chain links TRBV6-5 with TRBJ2-7; D unclear. The germline CDR1 and CDR2 sequences are MNHEY and SVGAGI. Deletions cut 8 bases from V and 0 bases from J, with 14 bases between. The CDR3 consists of 14 residues.